Listed below are T cell receptor beta chains from one sample, sequenced in a study of identical twins. MiXCR, run by TCRdb on the 5' RACE reads, gives a single entry per CDR3 protein. Found here are around 340,000 distinct CDR3 sequences, approximately 13% of them singletons; the top ten hold more than 6%. This sample also belongs to another study, concerning yellow fever vaccine responses in identical twins.

The sample consisted of CD8+ T cells sorted from blood. The receptors come from a woman aged 18-35 years in good health. The CDR3 runs from the conserved cysteine through the conserved F or W. A D gene is named only where the DNA matches it firmly. Expanded clones are given a class, and other clones once, few, many or no size at all.

d_call	v_call	j_call	clone_size	cdr3_nt	cdr3_aa
TRBD2	TRBV19	TRBJ2-7	few	TGTGCCAGTACCCCAGGACTAGCGGCCTCCTACGAGCAGTACTTC	CASTPGLAASYEQYF
.	TRBV12-3/TRBV12-4	TRBJ2-1	few	TGTGCCAGCAGGGACAGGCGGGACTACTACAATGAGCAGTTCTTC	CASRDRRDYYNEQFF
.	TRBV20-1	TRBJ1-5	few	TGCAGCGCTAGTTTGTACCGGACGGATTTTAATAGCAATCAGCCCCAGCATTTT	CSASLYRTDFNSNQPQHF
TRBD2	TRBV28	TRBJ2-1	.	TGTGCCAGCTATAGTTATACTAGCGGATACAATGAGCAGTTCTTC	CASYSYTSGYNEQFF
TRBD2	TRBV20-1	TRBJ2-1	.	TGCAGTGCTAGAGAGTTAGCGGGAGCGGTTGGCAATGAGCAGTTCTTC	CSARELAGAVGNEQFF
.	TRBV5-1	TRBJ2-2	many	TGCGCCAGCAGCGGGGGTATTACCGGGGAGCTGTTTTTT	CASSGGITGELFF
.	TRBV7-9	TRBJ2-1	.	TGTGCCAGCAGCTCCTCGGGGGGCAACTACAATGAGCAGTTCTTC	CASSSSGGNYNEQFF
TRBD1	TRBV29-1	TRBJ2-7	many	TGCAGCGTGCTACGGCCCGGGACAGGCTACGAGCAGTACTTC	CSVLRPGTGYEQYF
.	TRBV27	TRBJ2-1	.	TGTGCCAGCAGTTTTGTAAGGGGCTCCTACAATGAGCAGTTCTTC	CASSFVRGSYNEQFF
TRBD2	TRBV5-1	TRBJ2-5	.	TGCGCCAGCAGCCAGGGACTAGCGGGGCCCAAGGGGACCCAGTACTTC	CASSQGLAGPKGTQYF
TRBD2	TRBV20-1	TRBJ2-1	many	TGCAGTGCTAGAGATCTGAGAGCGGGAGAAGTAAATGAGCAGTTCTTC	CSARDLRAGEVNEQFF
TRBD2	TRBV10-3	TRBJ2-1	few	TGTGCCATCCATAGCGGGGACTACAATGAGCAGTTCTTC	CAIHSGDYNEQFF
.	TRBV12-3/TRBV12-4	TRBJ1-1	.	TGTGCCAGCAGTTATTTCCCGAACACTGAAGCTTTCTTT	CASSYFPNTEAFF
TRBD1	TRBV5-6	TRBJ2-1	few	TGTGCCAGCAGCTGCTTACTAGGGACAGGCAATAAATCCTACAATGAGCAGTTCTTC	CASSCLLGTGNKSYNEQFF
.	TRBV21-1	TRBJ2-3	.	TGTGCCAGCCTCCAGGGGATGATAACAGATACGCAGTATTTT	CASLQGMITDTQYF
TRBD2	TRBV12-3/TRBV12-4	TRBJ2-1	few	TGTGCCAGCAGTTGGGGACTAGCGGTCCTCAATGAGCAGTTCTTC	CASSWGLAVLNEQFF
.	TRBV29-1	TRBJ1-1	many	TGCAGCGTTGACTTGGAGGGGGACACTGAAGCTTTCTTT	CSVDLEGDTEAFF